The next 7 T cell receptor beta chains were all read from a single sample in a study of control samples from healthy donors and cancer patients. Using immunoSEQ multiplex PCR, the repertoire was profiled, and TCRdb retains in-frame clones only, with some absent. The table lists around 140,000 clones, 75% to 95% of them singletons. Sequences were obtained from blood. The receptors originated from a middle-aged man in good health.

The chain has TRBV3-1 (or the pseudogene TRBV3-2) and TRBJ1-1, with D possibly matching TRBD1 (6 bases). V was clipped by 4 bases and J by 4 bases, with 19 bases between them. This CDR3 contains 16 residues. Germline assignment: CDR1 LGHDT and CDR2 YNNKEL (reference sequence). The CDR3 here is CASSRPSLRGGTEAFF. The CDR3 coding sequence is TGTGCCAGCAGCCGACCCTCCCTGCGAGGGGGCACTGAAGCTTTCTTT.

The V gene is TRBV28, the J gene TRBJ1-2; the D gene is possibly TRBD1 (5 bases). Trimming cost V 4 bases and J 4 bases, with 13 bases left between them. CDR3 length: 14 amino acids. CDR1 and CDR2 (germline): MDHEN, SYDVKM. This CDR3 is CASSSMGPFYGYTF. The CDR3 DNA follows: TGTGCCAGCAGTTCGATGGGACCGTTCTATGGCTACACCTTC.

V gene TRBV5-4 combines with J gene TRBJ1-4, with D possibly TRBD1 on 5 matching bases. Germline V gene lookup returns CDR1 SGHNT and CDR2 YYREEE (reference sequence). The CDR3 runs to 15 residues. Trimming pared 5 bases from V and 0 bases from J, leaving 11 bases between. The CDR3 DNA reads as TGTGCCAGCAGATCCGGGGCTGCAACTAATGAAAAACTGTTTTTT. It translates to CASRSGAATNEKLFF.

In this sample, this clone turned up once. This chain links TRBV5-1 with TRBJ1-4; TRBD1 matches 8 bases. Germline V gene sequence: CDR1 SGHRS, CDR2 YFSETQ. V lost 4 bases, J lost 7 bases, and 12 bases stayed unmatched. The CDR3 has 16 residues. CDR3 bases: TGCGCCAGCAGCCCCGGACAGGGAACAAAGGGTGAAAAACTGTTTTTT. It specifies CASSPGQGTKGEKLFF.

This chain uses TRBV12-2 with TRBJ1-5; the D call TRBD1 from the table was never checked on the DNA. TRBV12-2 is shown as a pseudogene. CDR3 length: 17 amino acids. The CDR3 sequence is CASRCRTGLGGNQPQHF. The CDR3 nucleotides are TGTGCAAGTCGCTGTCGGACAGGTTTAGGTGGCAATCAGCCCCAGCATTTT.

The genes are TRBV15 and TRBJ2-7; 9 nucleotides align to TRBD1. The germline V gene encodes CDR1 LNHNV and CDR2 YYDKDF (reference sequence). J was trimmed by 4 bases and V by 4 bases; bases with no gene match: 8. The CDR3 loop spans 15 amino acids. DNA of the CDR3: TGTGCCACCAGCACCCGGACAGGGGCCCCGTACGAGCAGTACTTC. Translating gives CATSTRTGAPYEQYF.

V gene TRBV5-1 combines with J gene TRBJ2-1, with 8 nucleotides matching TRBD2. Germline values: CDR1 SGHRS, CDR2 YFSETQ. V lost 0 bases and J lost 5; bases outside the gene matches: 13. This CDR3 has 18 residues. The chain's CDR3 is CASSLGGSGDLRHNEQFF. DNA of the CDR3: TGCGCCAGCAGCTTGGGTGGTAGCGGGGACCTCCGGCACAATGAGCAGTTCTTC.